This T cell receptor beta chain was recovered during a study of cytomegalovirus exposure and HLA in healthy donors. The assay was immunoSEQ multiplex PCR, and TCRdb's table has in-frame clones only and misses some. The repertoire has 250,000 to 400,000 clones, about 85% of them found once; the top ten carry 1.2%. V lost 5 bases and J lost 0; bases outside the gene matches: 6. The germline gives CDR1 SGHTA, CDR2 FQGTGA. The CDR3 runs to 16 residues. Material for sequencing was PBMCs. The chain has TRBV7-3 and TRBJ2-2, with 7 positions matching TRBD1. The clonotype originates from a woman aged 30 to 39 in good health and CMV-seropositive. In DNA form, the CDR3 reads TGTGCCAGCAGCCCGTACGGGACAGCGAACACCGGGGAGCTGTTTTTT. It yields the protein CASSPYGTANTGELFF.